Below, 31 T cell receptor beta chains from the same sample are listed, as sequenced in a study of OX40 agonist ivuxolimab in advanced cancers. Clones were sequenced by immunoSEQ multiplex PCR, and TCRdb holds only the in-frame ones, with some missing. This table holds approximately 64,000 clones, less than 90% found once. Source: CD4+ or CD8+ T cells sorted from blood, taken in a trial of the OX40 agonist ivuxolimab. The receptors were sampled from an adult with an advanced solid tumor such as melanoma, head and neck, liver or kidney cancer.

The chain combines TRBV6-1 with TRBJ2-1; TRBD1 matches 10 bases. Germline V CDR1 and CDR2: MNHNS, SASEGT. The V gene end was trimmed by 6 bases and the J gene end by 5 bases; junction bases not matched to a gene: 4. This CDR3 has 14 residues. The CDR3 DNA is TGTGCCAGCAGATGGACAGGGGGGCACAATGAGCAGTTCTTC. Its protein product is CASRWTGGHNEQFF.

On this clone: The germline gene is not matched at one end of the junction; a read error may be the cause. This chain uses TRBV11-2 with TRBJ1-1; the D is unclear. The CDR3 contains 11 residues. Germline V CDR1 and CDR2: SGHAT, FQNNGV. CDR3 sequence reads: CASSLGMIAFF. As DNA, the CDR3 is TGTGCCAGCAGTTTAGGGATGATAGCTTTCTTT.

The V and J genes are TRBV18 and TRBJ2-3; 10 nucleotides match TRBD2. The CDR3 spans 17 residues. V was pared by 4 bases and J by 5 bases, with 12 bases of the junction left unmatched. CDR1 is KGHSH, CDR2 LQKENI, per germline. The CDR3 region is CASSRRTSGARGDTQYF. The DNA for the CDR3 is TGTGCCAGCTCACGACGGACTAGCGGAGCAAGGGGAGATACGCAGTATTTT.

The count of this clone is one. This chain links TRBV6-1 with TRBJ2-3; 14 nucleotides align to TRBD2. Germline values: CDR1 MNHNS, CDR2 SASEGT. The CDR3 has 16 amino acids. With 6 bases clipped from V and 4 bases from J, the junction kept 6 bases outside the gene matches. The CDR3 region is CASREPGLAGADTQYF. In DNA form, the CDR3 reads TGTGCCAGCAGAGAACCGGGACTAGCGGGAGCAGATACGCAGTATTTT.

V is TRBV5-6 and J is TRBJ2-7; TRBD1 might be the D (5 bases). The V end lost 5 bases, the J end lost 6 bases, and 15 bases lay between the germline ends. Germline CDR1 SGHDT, CDR2 YYEEEE. This CDR3 is 13 amino acids long. CDR3 nucleotide sequence: TGTGCCAGCAGTCTCGTTCAGGGCTTCGAGCAGTACTTC. Its translation: CASSLVQGFEQYF.

The V call is TRBV29-1, the J call TRBJ2-3; a possible D gene is TRBD2 (5 bases). The V gene lost 3 bases and the J gene lost 1 base, with 8 bases spanning the gap. The CDR3 is 13 amino acids. Germline V gives CDR1 SQVTM, CDR2 ANQGSEA. The CDR3 protein is CSVEVSGTDTQYF. The CDR3 DNA follows: TGCAGCGTTGAGGTTAGCGGCACAGATACGCAGTATTTT.

The chain recombines TRBV7-3 with TRBJ2-7; a weak D match, TRBD1 (5 bases). Per germline, CDR1 SGHTA and CDR2 FQGTGA. This CDR3 has 13 residues. The V gene lost 3 bases and the J gene lost 2 bases, with 8 bases spanning the gap. This CDR3 is CASSFDSTYEQYF. DNA of the CDR3: TGTGCCAGCAGCTTCGACAGTACCTACGAGCAGTACTTC.

CDR3 sequence (DNA): TGTGCCAGCAAACAGGAACTATACACCGGGGAGCTGTTTTTT. Residues: CASKQELYTGELFF. J is TRBJ2-2 and V is TRBV6-1; weak D call: TRBD1 (5 bases). The germline V gene has CDR1 MNHNS and CDR2 SASEGT. Deletions cut 7 bases from V and 3 bases from J, with 12 bases between. The CDR3 covers 14 residues.

DNA of the CDR3: TGTGCCACCAGGCCATGGGACAGGGCCACCGGGGAGCTGTTTTTT. Translating gives CATRPWDRATGELFF. The chain employs TRBV15 and TRBJ2-2, with TRBD1 identical over 9 bases. In germline, CDR1 is LNHNV, CDR2 YYDKDF (reference sequence). With 6 bases clipped from V and 4 bases from J, the junction kept 6 bases outside the gene matches. The CDR3 loop spans 15 amino acids.

The chain is built from TRBV18 and TRBJ2-2; the D is unclear. Germline loops: CDR1 KGHSH, CDR2 LQKENI. The CDR3 extends over 10 amino acids. The V gene lost 10 bases and the J gene lost 12 bases, with 12 bases spanning the gap. In DNA, the CDR3 is TGTGCCACCTCTGGTGTCAAGCTGTTTTTT. It specifies CATSGVKLFF.

V usage is TRBV19 and J usage is TRBJ1-4; perhaps TRBD1 as D (6 bases). CDR1 and CDR2 (germline): LNHDA, SQIVND (reference sequence). The ends were cut back, 7 bases at V and 8 bases at J, with 17 bases in the middle. This CDR3 comprises 14 residues. The CDR3: CASKGSGAGEKLFF. CDR3 bases: TGTGCCAGTAAAGGATCGGGGGCGGGAGAAAAACTGTTTTTT.

The chain is built from TRBV5-4 and TRBJ2-1, with D maybe TRBD2 (6 bases). V gave up 5 bases and J gave up 0 bases, with 12 bases separating them. Germline V gene lookup returns CDR1 SGHNT and CDR2 YYREEE (reference sequence). This CDR3 is built from 15 residues. Here the CDR3 reads CASRRGGSSYNEQFF. The CDR3, as DNA: TGTGCCAGCAGACGCGGAGGGAGCTCCTACAATGAGCAGTTCTTC.

This chain uses TRBV6-5 with TRBJ1-2; 7 bases align to TRBD1. The CDR3 spans 15 residues. V dropped 5 bases and J dropped 8; count of bases not matched to a gene: 14. Per the germline V gene, CDR1 is MNHEY and CDR2 is SVGAGI. This chain's CDR3 is CASSPRTGWAGGYTF. DNA of the CDR3: TGTGCCAGCAGTCCCCGGACAGGCTGGGCGGGAGGCTACACCTTC.

This clone appeared a single time. This chain joins TRBV6-6 and TRBJ1-2; TRBD1 matches 7 bases. The J segment lost 3 bases and the V segment lost 6 bases, leaving 4 bases of the junction unmatched. This CDR3 is built from 13 residues. The germline gives CDR1 MNHNY, CDR2 SVGAGI (reference sequence). The CDR3 is CASSLGTDYGYTF. The CDR3, as DNA: TGTGCCAGCAGCCTAGGGACAGACTATGGCTACACCTTC.

This chain links TRBV28 with TRBJ1-5; D might be TRBD1 (5 bases). Trimming took off 6 bases at V and 7 bases at J, with 10 bases between the two ends. CDR1 and CDR2 (germline): MDHEN, SYDVKM. CDR3 length equals 12 residues. The CDR3 loop is CASRVGGQPQHF. The DNA of the CDR3 is TGTGCCAGCAGAGTGGGGGGGCAGCCCCAGCATTTT.

The chain recombines TRBV19 with TRBJ1-4, with TRBD1 identical over 11 bases. The CDR3 sequence is 17 residues long. Germline loops: CDR1 LNHDA, CDR2 SQIVND (reference sequence). The V and J ends lost 10 bases and 2 bases, in that order; junction bases with no gene match: 12. The DNA of the CDR3 is TGTGCCACCCGGACAGGGGGCGCGAGGTCGACTAATGAAAAACTGTTTTTT. Protein: CATRTGGARSTNEKLFF.

The J gene is TRBJ2-7, the V gene TRBV6-1; D perhaps matches TRBD2 (5 bases). CDR1 and CDR2 from the germline V gene are MNHNS and SASEGT. The V and J ends lost 3 bases and 1 base respectively, with 13 bases between them. The CDR3 is 15 residues long. CDR3 sequence reads: CASSEGRGRSYEQYF. The DNA of the CDR3 is TGTGCCAGCAGTGAGGGCAGAGGGCGGTCCTACGAGCAGTACTTC.

Regarding this clone: A read error may produce the germline difference seen at one junction end. The chain couples TRBV23-1 to TRBJ2-1, with 10 bases matching TRBD2. TRBV23-1 is recorded as an ORF, its role being uncertain. The CDR3 extends over 15 amino acids. The CDR3 loop reads CASTQSGRGKNEQFF. The CDR3 region has the DNA TGCGCCAGCACTCAAAGCGGGAGGGGAAAAAATGAGCAGTTCTTC.

The rearrangement joins TRBV30 to TRBJ1-3, with D perhaps TRBD1 (6 bases). V was trimmed by 2 bases and J by 4 bases, leaving 9 bases between them. CDR3 length: 13 amino acids. CDR1 is GTSNPN, CDR2 SVGIG, per germline (reference sequence). The CDR3: CAWSPGAGNTIYF. The CDR3 region has the DNA TGTGCCTGGAGTCCGGGGGCCGGAAACACCATATATTTT.

The V gene is TRBV6-5, the J gene TRBJ2-3; TRBD2 matches at 7 bases. Per germline, CDR1 MNHEY and CDR2 SVGAGI. The CDR3 consists of 15 residues. Trimming cost V 2 bases and J 6 bases; bases outside gene matches: 8. The CDR3, as DNA: TGTGCCAGCAGTTACCGAGGGGACTACCTGGATACGCAGTATTTT. As protein: CASSYRGDYLDTQYF.

The chain links TRBV4-2 to TRBJ1-2; 10 bases map to TRBD1. V dropped 4 bases and J dropped 8; count of bases not matched to a gene: 13. In germline, CDR1 is LGHNA, CDR2 YNFKEQ. The CDR3 spans 16 residues. This chain's CDR3 is CASSLVPGQGPGGYTF. Written as DNA, the CDR3 is TGTGCCAGCAGCCTGGTCCCGGGACAGGGGCCAGGGGGCTACACCTTC.

This chain uses TRBV2 with TRBJ1-5, with TRBD1 matching 11 bases. Germline CDR1 and CDR2: SNHLY and FYNNEI. The J segment lost 6 bases and the V segment lost 8 bases, leaving 0 bases of the junction unmatched. The CDR3 length is 12 residues. The CDR3 sequence: CASGTGGQPQHF. For the CDR3, the DNA is TGTGCCAGCGGGACAGGGGGTCAGCCCCAGCATTTT.

The chain joins TRBV27 to TRBJ2-3; D might be TRBD1 (6 bases). Trimming pared 5 bases from V and 7 bases from J, leaving 19 bases between. Germline-derived CDR1 and CDR2 are MNHEY and SMNVEV (reference sequence). The CDR3 is 15 residues long. The CDR3 loop is CASSPYPRDMNTQYF. CDR3 sequence (DNA): TGTGCCAGCAGTCCTTACCCCCGGGACATGAATACGCAGTATTTT.

The gene calls are TRBV2 and TRBJ1-5; no reliable D call. Germline V gives CDR1 SNHLY, CDR2 FYNNEI. V lost 2 bases, J lost 0 bases, and 5 bases lay in between. The CDR3 is 14 amino acids. The CDR3 DNA follows: TGTGCCAGCAGTGAACGGCATAGCAATCAGCCCCAGCATTTT. This encodes CASSERHSNQPQHF.

The rearrangement uses TRBV5-8 and TRBJ1-1, with a tentative D call TRBD1 (6 bases). Germline CDR1 is SGHTS and CDR2 is YDEGEE. Trimming stripped 2 bases from V and 0 bases from J, with 11 bases between. This CDR3 is built from 15 residues. DNA for the CDR3: TGTGCCAGCAGCTTAACAGGGATAATGAACACTGAAGCTTTCTTT. Amino acid sequence: CASSLTGIMNTEAFF.

The CDR3 spells CASSPPGALSTYEQYF. DNA of the CDR3: TGTGCCAGCTCCCCCCCGGGGGCCCTGAGTACCTACGAGCAGTACTTC. V gene TRBV18 combines with J gene TRBJ2-7; D may be TRBD1 or TRBD2 (6 bases each). The germline V and J ends were trimmed by 6 bases and 2 bases, with 20 bases remaining between them. CDR3 length: 16 residues. Germline CDR1 KGHSH, CDR2 LQKENI.

This rearrangement joins TRBV5-1 to TRBJ2-3, with 8 bases lining up with TRBD1. The CDR3 contains 17 residues. The germline CDR1 and CDR2 sequences are SGHRS and YFSETQ. V shed 4 bases and J 0 bases; nucleotides not matched to a gene: 10. CDR3 nucleotide sequence: TGCGCCAGCAGCCCTCGGACAGGGAGGACTAGCACAGATACGCAGTATTTT. It encodes CASSPRTGRTSTDTQYF.

The chain recombines TRBV6-1 with TRBJ2-3; a weak D match, TRBD1 (6 bases). CDR1 and CDR2 (germline): MNHNS, SASEGT. With 6 bases removed from V and 3 bases from J, the gap between germline ends came to 10 bases. The CDR3 sequence is 13 residues long. CDR3: CASSVDRTDTQYF. CDR3 coding DNA: TGTGCCAGCAGCGTCGACAGGACAGATACGCAGTATTTT.

The V and J genes are TRBV5-4 and TRBJ2-1; possibly TRBD1 or TRBD2 for D (5 bases each). Germline loops: CDR1 SGHNT, CDR2 YYREEE (reference sequence). This CDR3 is 14 amino acids long. Deletions cut 3 bases from V and 5 bases from J, with 12 bases between. CDR3: CASSSSGTHNEQFF. The CDR3 DNA reads TGTGCCAGCAGCTCATCCGGGACCCACAATGAGCAGTTCTTC.

The CDR3 bases are TGTGCCAGCAGTGCCCTAGAGGGGGCCGAGCAGTACTTC. It encodes CASSALEGAEQYF. This chain connects TRBV6-1 to TRBJ2-7, with 7 bases matching TRBD1. V trimming: 4 bases; J trimming: 6 bases; junction bases outside the gene matches: 6. This CDR3 has 13 amino acids. Germline V gene data show CDR1 as MNHNS and CDR2 as SASEGT.

This chain uses TRBV6-1 with TRBJ2-7; D unresolved. The CDR3 has 12 amino acids. Germline V gene data show CDR1 as MNHNS and CDR2 as SASEGT. Deletions cut 9 bases from V and 3 bases from J, with 12 bases between. Here the CDR3 reads CASKPEGYEQYF. The DNA of the CDR3 is TGTGCCAGTAAGCCAGAAGGCTACGAGCAGTACTTC.